This TCR beta chain was sequenced for a study of cytomegalovirus exposure and HLA in healthy donors. General study points: Links to common viral pathogens appeared, in a later analysis, for several of the most significant clusters. The analysis excluded some indistinguishable V segments, including TRBV6-2 and TRBV6-3.

Researchers ran the PCR with 60 Vbeta and 13 Jbeta primers. Sequenced by immunoSEQ multiplex PCR; TCRdb stores in-frame clones only, minus some. Here the sample table reports around 75,000 clones. In germline, CDR1 is SGHDT, CDR2 YYEEEE. Between the trimmed V and J ends, which lost 4 bases and 8 bases, there was a span of 19 bases. The CDR3 runs to 15 residues. Comment on this clone: Its antigen is currently unknown.

The sequence came from a man between 50 and 59 years old in good health and CMV-seropositive. The chain is built from TRBV5-6 and TRBJ2-1; D is possibly TRBD2 (6 bases). The sample taken for sequencing was PBMCs. CDR3 amino acids: CASSSGPGGRYEQFF. As DNA, the CDR3 is TGTGCCAGCAGCAGCGGGCCCGGAGGAAGGTATGAGCAGTTCTTC. The whole variable domain, filled in from reference TRBV5-6 and TRBJ2-1, reads DAGVTQSPTHLIKTRGQQVTLRCSPKSGHDTVSWYQQALGQGPQFIFQYYEEEERQRGNFPDRFSGHQFPNYSSELNVNALLLGDSALYLCASSSGPGGRYEQFFGPGTRLTVL.